The 28 T cell receptor beta chains below were found in one sample sequenced in a study of T cells after posttransplantation cyclophosphamide. Clones were read by immunoSEQ multiplex PCR, and TCRdb kept only the in-frame ones, dropping some. Recorded here are around 8,700 clones, none singletons. Treatment was busulfan-fludarabine conditioning, a marrow graft, and cyclophosphamide on days +3 and +4. Specimen: PBMCs, collected after an allogeneic stem cell transplant with post-transplant cyclophosphamide. These receptors all stem from a young adult male patient who received an allogeneic stem cell transplant from an unrelated donor, was CMV-positive, and had acute and chronic GVHD. The graft donor may have contributed some T cells.

This clone showed up many times. The gene calls are TRBV5-4 and TRBJ2-7; D remains ambiguous. This CDR3 contains 13 residues. Looked up from germline, CDR1 is SGHNT and CDR2 is YYREEE (reference sequence). V was shortened by 2 bases and J by 3 bases, with 9 bases between the two germline ends. CDR3 protein: CASSLGGHYEQYF. The CDR3 coding sequence is TGTGCCAGCAGCTTAGGCGGCCACTACGAGCAGTACTTC.

This clone was seen repeatedly, ten times or more. This rearrangement joins TRBV5-5 to TRBJ2-7; 8 positions match TRBD2. This CDR3 has 16 residues. Per germline, CDR1 SGHKS and CDR2 YYEKEE (reference sequence). V was pared by 0 bases and J by 3 bases, with 8 bases of the junction left unmatched. The CDR3, as DNA: TGTGCCAGCAGCTTGGAGGTGGCGGGGGGTTACTACGAGCAGTACTTC. Translating it yields CASSLEVAGGYYEQYF.

This clone was seen many times. V gene TRBV5-4 combines with J gene TRBJ1-1, with 8 bases matching TRBD1. CDR3 size: 16 residues. Germline trimming cut 0 bases from V and 4 bases from J; bases unmatched to any gene: 8. Germline V lookup: CDR1 SGHNT, CDR2 YYREEE (reference sequence). The CDR3 sequence: CASSLGQGRWGTEAFF. For the CDR3, the DNA is TGTGCCAGCAGCTTGGGACAGGGGAGGTGGGGCACTGAAGCTTTCTTT.

This clone was recorded many times. V is TRBV7-2 and J is TRBJ1-2; a weak D match, TRBD1 (6 bases). Trimming removed 5 bases from V and 4 bases from J, with 11 bases in between. This CDR3 region has 13 residues. Germline V gene lookup returns CDR1 SGHTA and CDR2 FQGNSA. DNA of the CDR3: TGTGCCAGCAGCGCCAGAGGGGGCTATGGCTACACCTTC. This gives the protein CASSARGGYGYTF.

This clone has ten or more counts. This chain joins TRBV4-3 and TRBJ2-7, with 8 positions matching TRBD1. Per germline, CDR1 LGHNA and CDR2 YSLEER. The J segment lost 2 bases and the V segment lost 0 bases, leaving 3 bases of the junction unmatched. The CDR3 length is 15 residues. CDR3 protein: CASSQEGQGTYEQYF. The CDR3 coding sequence is TGCGCCAGCAGCCAAGAAGGACAGGGAACCTACGAGCAGTACTTC.

This clone came up many times. V usage is TRBV27 and J usage is TRBJ2-2; D is uncertain. Trimming left V 3 bases short and J 6 bases short, with 5 bases between. Looked up from germline, CDR1 is MNHEY and CDR2 is SMNVEV (reference sequence). The CDR3 extends over 12 amino acids. The DNA for the CDR3 is TGTGCCAGCAGTTTCCCAGCCGGGGAGCTGTTTTTT. Its translation is CASSFPAGELFF.

The V gene is TRBV6-4, the J gene TRBJ1-2; the D gene is possibly TRBD1 (5 bases). V was trimmed by 2 bases and J by 6 bases, leaving 13 bases between them. The CDR3 totals 14 residues. Germline CDR1 is MRHNA and CDR2 is SNTAGT. CDR3 residues: CASSDLLGGNGYTF. Written as DNA, the CDR3 is TGTGCCAGCAGTGACCTTCTCGGGGGGAATGGCTACACCTTC.

This clone is medium-sized. The CDR3, as DNA: TGTGCCAGCGAAGAACAGGGCTCTCTAAATGAAAAACTGTTTTTT. This codes for CASEEQGSLNEKLFF. The V and J genes are TRBV2 and TRBJ1-4; D is possibly TRBD1 (6 bases). The ends were cut back, 8 bases at V and 5 bases at J, with 18 bases in the middle. Germline V gives CDR1 SNHLY, CDR2 FYNNEI. The CDR3 is 15 residues long.

Within the sample, this clone is medium-sized (0.01 to 0.1%). This chain uses TRBV28 with TRBJ2-1; D may correspond to TRBD1 or TRBD2 (6 bases each). CDR1 MDHEN and CDR2 SYDVKM come from the germline V gene. Trimming took off 10 bases at V and 6 bases at J, with 13 bases between the two ends. The CDR3 length is 12 residues. The CDR3 here is CATRGGGNEQFF. The CDR3 DNA follows: TGTGCCACCCGAGGGGGAGGCAATGAGCAGTTCTTC.

This clone has ten or more counts. V is TRBV2 and J is TRBJ2-7; perhaps TRBD2 as D (6 bases). Germline V gives CDR1 SNHLY, CDR2 FYNNEI. V lost 6 bases and J lost 3, with 15 bases in between. The CDR3 is made up of 14 amino acids. Written as DNA, the CDR3 is TGTGCCAGCAGCGTAGCGGAGGGGTTCTACGAGCAGTACTTC. This sequence encodes CASSVAEGFYEQYF.

This chain uses TRBV29-1 with TRBJ2-5; D unresolved. Germline values: CDR1 SQVTM, CDR2 ANQGSEA. The ends were cut back, 3 bases at V and 4 bases at J, with 9 bases in the middle. The CDR3 has 12 residues. The CDR3 loop is CSVDIPGETQYF. In DNA, the CDR3 is TGCAGCGTTGACATCCCCGGAGAGACCCAGTACTTC.

This clone has at least ten counts. The chain recombines TRBV15 with TRBJ2-4; possible D gene TRBD1, 6 bases. In germline, CDR1 is LNHNV, CDR2 YYDKDF (reference sequence). The CDR3 runs 13 residues. The V and J ends lost 4 bases and 6 bases respectively, with 10 bases between them. CDR3 nucleotides: TGTGCCACCAGCACTGACAGGACAAACATTCAGTACTTC. Protein product: CATSTDRTNIQYF.

At least ten counts were recorded for this clone. The genes are TRBV7-9 and TRBJ2-7, with TRBD1 as a possible D gene (5 bases). Germline CDR1 SEHNR, CDR2 FQNEAQ (reference sequence). Between the trimmed V and J ends, which lost 4 bases and 2 bases, there was a span of 12 bases. CDR3 size: 14 residues. The DNA of the CDR3 is TGTGCCAGCAGCTCCCTATCAGGGACCTACGAGCAGTACTTC. This encodes CASSSLSGTYEQYF.

This clone came up many times. V and J are TRBV29-1 and TRBJ2-4, with D possibly TRBD1 on 6 matching bases. Trimming stripped 7 bases from V and 10 bases from J, with 23 bases between. CDR1 is SQVTM, CDR2 ANQGSEA, per germline. The CDR3 extends over 14 amino acids. DNA of the CDR3: TGCAGCGCCGGTCGTGGCAGACAGGACCCAATTCAGTACTTC. Protein: CSAGRGRQDPIQYF.

This clone was recorded at least ten times. Distinct nucleotide sequences in the sample also encode this CDR3. CDR3 sequence: CASSGQNTEAFF. The CDR3 DNA follows: TGTGCCAGCAGCGGACAGAACACTGAAGCTTTCTTT. The rearrangement joins TRBV27 to TRBJ1-1, with TRBD1 as a possible D gene (5 bases). Trimming stripped 6 bases from V and 1 base from J, with 6 bases between. There are 12 residues in the CDR3. The germline CDR1 and CDR2 sequences are MNHEY and SMNVEV (reference sequence).

This clone was found many times. The CDR3 DNA is TGTGCCAGCAGCTTAGCTGGCAGATTAATGAACACTGAAGCTTTCTTT. It translates to CASSLAGRLMNTEAFF. The rearrangement uses TRBV7-2 and TRBJ1-1, with unresolved D. Trimming took off 0 bases at V and 0 bases at J, with 11 bases between the two ends. Germline V gene lookup returns CDR1 SGHTA and CDR2 FQGNSA. This CDR3 has 16 residues.

This clone was found many times. This sequence joins TRBV9 and TRBJ2-1, with D unresolved. Germline CDR1 reads SGDLS; CDR2 reads YYNGEE. This CDR3 is 13 amino acids long. V lost 4 bases to trimming and J lost 6 bases, with 11 bases between them. CDR3: CASSLVPFNEQFF. For the CDR3, the DNA is TGTGCCAGCAGCCTAGTCCCCTTCAATGAGCAGTTCTTC.

In this sample, this clone turned up many times. The chain has TRBV30 and TRBJ2-1, with D possibly being TRBD2 (6 bases). Per germline, CDR1 GTSNPN and CDR2 SVGIG (reference sequence). Trimming pared 5 bases from V and 3 bases from J, leaving 14 bases between. The CDR3 loop spans 14 amino acids. CDR3 sequence reads: CAWVDGGLYNEQFF. The CDR3 region has the DNA TGTGCCTGGGTCGATGGGGGACTCTACAATGAGCAGTTCTTC.

This clone ranks as medium-sized. The rearrangement uses TRBV19 and TRBJ2-1, with TRBD2 matching 10 bases. The CDR3 loop spans 17 amino acids. With 5 bases clipped from V and 6 bases from J, the junction kept 13 bases outside the gene matches. CDR1 is LNHDA and CDR2 is SQIVND in the germline V gene (reference sequence). The CDR3 bases are TGTGCCAGTAGTGGCCGACGACCGGGACTAGCGCGCAATGAGCAGTTCTTC. This sequence encodes CASSGRRPGLARNEQFF. The variable domain in full, with the rest retrieved from reference TRBV19 and TRBJ2-1, is DGGITQSPKYLFRKEGQNVTLSCEQNLNHDAMYWYRQDPGQGLRLIYYSQIVNDFQKGDIAEGYSVSREKKESFPLTVTSAQKNPTAFYLCASSGRRPGLARNEQFFGPGTRLTVL.

The rearrangement links TRBV15 to TRBJ1-6, with 8 bases lining up with TRBD1. CDR3 length: 15 residues. CDR1 is LNHNV, CDR2 YYDKDF, per germline (reference sequence). V dropped 1 base and J dropped 10; count of bases not matched to a gene: 6. CDR3 bases: TGTGCCACCAGCAGAGGGACAGGGCGGAACTCACCCCTCCACTTT. This gives the protein CATSRGTGRNSPLHF. Drawing the rest from reference TRBV15 and TRBJ1-6, the complete variable domain is DAMVIQNPRYQVTQFGKPVTLSCSQTLNHNVMYWYQQKSSQAPKLLFHYYDKDFNNEADTPDNFQSRRPNTSFCFLDIRSPGLGDTAMYLCATSRGTGRNSPLHFGNGTRLTVT.

In this sample, this clone turned up many times. V usage is TRBV14 and J usage is TRBJ2-1, with D possibly being TRBD2 (6 bases). CDR3 size: 15 residues. The V end lost 3 bases, the J end lost 4 bases, and 13 bases lay between the germline ends. Germline assignment: CDR1 SGHDN and CDR2 FVKESK. DNA of the CDR3: TGTGCCAGCAGCCACCGGAGGGGCTTTTACAATGAGCAGTTCTTC. This translates into CASSHRRGFYNEQFF.

This clone was seen repeatedly, ten times or more. The V and J genes are TRBV10-3 and TRBJ1-2, with D perhaps matching TRBD1 (5 bases). Germline V lookup: CDR1 ENHRY, CDR2 SYGVKD. CDR3 length: 13 residues. Trimming stripped 10 bases from V and 2 bases from J, with 14 bases between. CDR3 region: CASWPGLNYGYTF. The DNA for the CDR3 is TGTGCCAGTTGGCCGGGACTCAACTATGGCTACACCTTC.

By its share, this clone is medium-sized (0.01 to 0.1%). The V gene is TRBV10-3, the J gene TRBJ2-1; 9 bases agree with TRBD2. After removal of 10 bases from V and 7 bases from J, the junction contained 14 bases not matched to a gene. This CDR3 region has 15 residues. The germline V gene has CDR1 ENHRY and CDR2 SYGVKD. CDR3: CATHTGLAGMNEQFF. CDR3 nucleotide sequence: TGTGCCACCCACACAGGCCTAGCGGGGATGAATGAGCAGTTCTTC.

The sample holds many counts of this clone. The rearrangement uses TRBV30 and TRBJ1-5; TRBD1 agrees at 9 bases. Germline V gene sequence: CDR1 GTSNPN, CDR2 SVGIG (reference sequence). After removal of 2 bases from V and 4 bases from J, the junction contained 12 bases not matched to a gene. The CDR3 loop spans 17 amino acids. The CDR3 spells CAWSPGQGYVRNQPQHF. In nucleotides, the CDR3 is TGTGCCTGGAGTCCGGGACAGGGTTACGTGAGAAATCAGCCCCAGCATTTT.

This clone has ten or more counts. The V gene is TRBV30, the J gene TRBJ1-5; perhaps TRBD1 as D (6 bases). Germline V CDR1 and CDR2: GTSNPN, SVGIG (reference sequence). V was pared by 0 bases and J by 7 bases, with 13 bases between. CDR3 length: 14 amino acids. The CDR3 DNA reads as TGTGCCTGGAGTGTAGGGGGGGCGAGGCAGCCCCAGCATTTT. Its protein is CAWSVGGARQPQHF.

By frequency in the sample, this clone is medium-sized (0.01 to 0.1%). The CDR3 DNA sequence: TGTGCCAGCAGTGAAGTAGAGGGGGCGAATGAAAAACTGTTTTTT. Its protein is CASSEVEGANEKLFF. This chain connects TRBV2 to TRBJ1-4; 7 nucleotides match TRBD1. The CDR3 has 15 residues. V lost 1 base to trimming and J lost 5 bases; unmatched junction nucleotides: 4. CDR1 is SNHLY and CDR2 is FYNNEI in the germline V gene.

The sample holds a few counts of this clone. The chain links TRBV11-3 to TRBJ2-5; possible D gene TRBD1, 5 bases. CDR3 size: 13 residues. Trimming cost V 3 bases and J 9 bases, with 14 bases left between them. The germline CDR1 and CDR2 sequences are SGHNT and YENEEA. CDR3 loop: CASSFPQGRAQYF. Here the CDR3 DNA reads TGTGCCAGCAGCTTTCCCCAGGGAAGGGCCCAGTACTTC.

This clone was counted between two and nine times. The V gene is TRBV12-3 or TRBV12-4, the J gene TRBJ2-5; 10 bases fit TRBD2. V lost 2 bases to trimming and J lost 3 bases; unmatched junction nucleotides: 0. This CDR3 comprises 14 residues. CDR3 residues: CASSLSGREETQYF. CDR3 sequence (DNA): TGTGCCAGCAGTTTAAGCGGGAGGGAAGAGACCCAGTACTTC.